This is a list of T cell receptor beta chains from one sample in a study of blood T cell repertoires in COVID-19. Method: immunoSEQ multiplex PCR; TCRdb's copy keeps in-frame clones and lacks some. The sample yields around 31,000 clones, roughly nine tenths seen once. Specimen: peripheral blood. The receptors shown here come from a human donor with active COVID-19. The donor label of this sample is uncertain. Both conserved end residues are part of each CDR3. D genes are given only for firm matches. A clone size is listed for some rows: how often the clone was seen (once, few, many), or a class if it is expanded.

clone_size | d_call | j_call | v_call | cdr3_aa | cdr3_nt
- | - | TRBJ1-4 | TRBV4-1 | CASSRAPPTTNEKLFF | TGCGCCAGCAGCCGGGCCCCTCCCACAACTAATGAAAAACTGTTTTTT
- | TRBD1 | TRBJ2-1 | TRBV3-1/TRBV3-2 | CASAAGQGRGYNEQFF | TGTGCCAGCGCCGCCGGACAGGGGCGAGGGTACAATGAGCAGTTCTTC
- | TRBD2 | TRBJ2-1 | TRBV7-8 | CASSLGTSGSGWQFF | TGTGCCAGCAGCTTAGGGACTAGCGGGAGCGGGTGGCAGTTCTTC
- | TRBD2 | TRBJ2-5 | TRBV6-6 | CASSSGLAGDSRYQETQYF | TGTGCCAGCAGCTCTGGGCTAGCGGGAGACAGCCGGTACCAAGAGACCCAGTACTTC
- | TRBD2 | TRBJ2-7 | TRBV7-3 | CASSLTFGTSGSSYEQYF | TGTGCCAGCAGCTTAACGTTTGGGACTAGCGGAAGCTCCTACGAGCAGTACTTC
- | TRBD2 | TRBJ2-7 | TRBV5-6 | CASSPGTSGSGTYEQYF | TGTGCCAGCAGCCCTGGGACTAGCGGGAGCGGGACCTACGAGCAGTACTTC
- | TRBD1 | TRBJ2-2 | TRBV7-2 | CASSQWGGTGVTGELFF | TGTGCCAGCAGCCAGTGGGGTGGGACAGGGGTCACCGGGGAGCTGTTTTTT
- | TRBD2 | TRBJ2-7 | TRBV28 | CASTPPWGGSYEQYF | TGTGCCAGCACCCCCCCGTGGGGGGGCTCCTACGAGCAGTACTTC
- | - | TRBJ2-3 | TRBV10-3 | CAINGGTSTDTQYF | TGTGCCATCAACGGCGGGACTAGCACAGATACGCAGTATTTT
- | TRBD2 | TRBJ2-1 | TRBV6-2/TRBV6-3 | CASSPPSGGLRYGEQFF | TGTGCCAGCAGTCCCCCCAGCGGGGGACTCCGTTATGGTGAGCAGTTCTTC
- | - | TRBJ2-1 | TRBV5-4 | CASSNLAEKYNEQFF | TGTGCCAGCAGCAATCTGGCGGAGAAATACAATGAGCAGTTCTTC
- | - | TRBJ1-3 | TRBV7-2 | CASRQVGGNTIYF | TGTGCCAGCAGACAAGTTGGCGGAAACACCATATATTTT
- | TRBD2 | TRBJ2-1 | TRBV7-2 | CASSLTSGHNEQFF | TGTGCCAGCAGCTTGACTAGCGGGCACAATGAGCAGTTCTTC
- | TRBD2 | TRBJ2-4 | TRBV7-9 | CASSLDRGGVAKNIQYF | TGTGCCAGCAGCTTAGATCGGGGAGGGGTAGCCAAAAACATTCAGTACTTC
- | TRBD1 | TRBJ2-7 | TRBV6-2/TRBV6-3 | CASSQTGGALAEQYF | TGTGCCAGCAGTCAGACAGGGGGCGCGCTAGCCGAGCAGTACTTC
- | TRBD2 | TRBJ2-1 | TRBV6-6 | CASSPGTWGTSGGMYNEQFF | TGTGCCAGCAGTCCCGGGACATGGGGGACTAGCGGGGGTATGTACAATGAGCAGTTCTTC
large | TRBD1 | TRBJ1-5 | TRBV28 | CASSSPAGTGFYSNQPQHF | TGTGCCAGCAGTTCCCCCGCCGGGACAGGCTTCTATAGCAATCAGCCCCAGCATTTT
- | TRBD1 | TRBJ2-7 | TRBV6-2/TRBV6-3 | CASSYFSGQGFGEEQYF | TGTGCCAGCAGTTACTTTTCGGGACAGGGGTTTGGCGAAGAGCAGTACTTC
- | TRBD2 | TRBJ2-5 | TRBV19 | CASMESGVSMETQYF | TGTGCCAGTATGGAGAGCGGGGTGAGCATGGAGACCCAGTACTTC
- | TRBD1 | TRBJ2-7 | TRBV5-1 | CASRIRTGGPTYEQYF | TGCGCCAGCAGAATCAGGACAGGGGGCCCTACCTACGAGCAGTACTTC
- | - | TRBJ2-1 | TRBV11-3 | CASSLVMVSNHNEQFF | TGTGCCAGCAGCTTAGTGATGGTTAGTAACCACAATGAGCAGTTCTTC
- | - | TRBJ2-5 | TRBV20-1 | CSPAGETQYF | TGCAGCCCCGCGGGGGAGACCCAGTACTTC
- | TRBD1 | TRBJ2-1 | TRBV12-3/TRBV12-4 | CASSLGTDEQFF | TGTGCCAGCAGTTTGGGGACAGACGAGCAGTTCTTC
- | - | TRBJ2-7 | TRBV6-5 | CASSSLPTGSYEQYF | TGTGCCAGCAGTTCCCTCCCCACAGGTTCCTACGAGCAGTACTTC
- | - | TRBJ2-3 | TRBV3-1/TRBV3-2 | CASSHQLGRKTDTQYF | TGTGCCAGCAGCCATCAGTTGGGGAGGAAAACAGATACGCAGTATTTT
- | TRBD1 | TRBJ2-7 | TRBV19 | CASSPDRGRMEQYF | TGTGCCAGTAGCCCGGACAGGGGGCGAATGGAGCAGTACTTC
- | TRBD2 | TRBJ2-5 | TRBV6-4 | CASSREAQETQYF | TGTGCCAGCAGCCGGGAGGCGCAAGAGACCCAGTACTTC
- | - | TRBJ2-2 | TRBV5-1 | CASSLVLGDTGELFF | TGCGCCAGCAGCTTGGTACTAGGCGACACCGGGGAGCTGTTTTTT
- | TRBD2 | TRBJ2-1 | TRBV7-8 | CASSLEFSGGSYNEQFF | TGTGCCAGCAGCTTAGAGTTTAGCGGGGGCTCCTACAATGAGCAGTTCTTC
once | - | TRBJ2-3 | TRBV5-5 | CASSLVRERGTDTQYF | TGTGCCAGCAGCTTGGTTCGTGAGCGGGGCACAGATACGCAGTATTTT
- | - | TRBJ2-7 | TRBV7-2 | CASSPNYSYEQYF | TGTGCCAGCAGCCCCAACTACTCCTACGAGCAGTACTTC
- | - | TRBJ2-3 | TRBV30 | CAWNRGADTQYF | TGTGCCTGGAACCGAGGCGCGGATACGCAGTATTTT
- | - | TRBJ2-3 | TRBV14 | CASSQDFGSADTQYF | TGTGCCAGCAGCCAAGATTTCGGGAGTGCAGATACGCAGTATTTT
- | - | TRBJ2-5 | TRBV11-2 | CASSGGETQYF | TGTGCCAGCAGCGGGGGCGAGACCCAGTACTTC
- | TRBD1 | TRBJ2-7 | TRBV28 | CASSPARGLPYEQYF | TGTGCCAGCAGTCCCGCCAGGGGGCTCCCCTACGAGCAGTACTTC
- | - | TRBJ1-2 | TRBV27 | CASSFAFDPGKGGYTF | TGTGCCAGCAGTTTCGCTTTTGACCCAGGAAAAGGAGGCTACACCTTC
once | TRBD1 | TRBJ2-7 | TRBV19 | CASSPRDRDLEQYF | TGTGCCAGTAGTCCCCGGGACAGGGATTTAGAGCAGTACTTC
few | TRBD1 | TRBJ1-5 | TRBV24-1 | CATSDFDRGNQPQHF | TGTGCCACCAGTGATTTCGACAGGGGCAATCAGCCCCAGCATTTT
- | - | TRBJ1-2 | TRBV5-6 | CASSWGGEAVYGYTF | TGTGCCAGCAGCTGGGGGGGAGAGGCTGTCTATGGCTACACCTTC
- | - | TRBJ2-3 | TRBV5-1 | CASSFGGADTQYF | TGCGCCAGCAGCTTCGGCGGCGCAGATACGCAGTATTTT
- | TRBD1 | TRBJ1-1 | TRBV9 | CASSRWDSKRTEAFF | TGTGCCAGCAGCAGATGGGACAGTAAAAGGACTGAAGCTTTCTTT
once | - | TRBJ2-5 | TRBV11-3 | CASSSRVGETQYF | TGTGCCAGCAGCTCCAGGGTTGGAGAGACCCAGTACTTC